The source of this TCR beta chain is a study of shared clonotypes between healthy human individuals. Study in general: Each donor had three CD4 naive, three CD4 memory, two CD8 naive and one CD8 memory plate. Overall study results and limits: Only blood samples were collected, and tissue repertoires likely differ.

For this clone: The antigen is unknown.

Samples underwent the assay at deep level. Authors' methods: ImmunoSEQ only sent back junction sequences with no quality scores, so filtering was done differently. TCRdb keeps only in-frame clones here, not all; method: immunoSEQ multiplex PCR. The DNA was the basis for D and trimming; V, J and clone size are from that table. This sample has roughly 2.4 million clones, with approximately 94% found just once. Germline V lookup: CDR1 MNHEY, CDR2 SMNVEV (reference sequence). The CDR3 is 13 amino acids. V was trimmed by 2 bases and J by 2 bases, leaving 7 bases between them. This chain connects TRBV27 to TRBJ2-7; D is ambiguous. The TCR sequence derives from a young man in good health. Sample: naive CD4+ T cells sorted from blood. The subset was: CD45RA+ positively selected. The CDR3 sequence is CASSLGAPYEQYF. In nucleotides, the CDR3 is TGTGCCAGCAGTTTAGGAGCCCCCTACGAGCAGTACTTC.